This entry lists 7 T cell receptor beta chains sequenced from one sample in a study of blood T cell repertoires in COVID-19. Only in-frame clones appear in the TCRdb table, and some are missing; sequencing was by immunoSEQ multiplex PCR. The table has roughly 70,000 clones, about four fifths seen once. The source material was peripheral blood. The receptor source for this set is a man between 70 and 80 years old with acute or convalescent COVID-19.

This sequence joins TRBV12-3 or TRBV12-4 and TRBJ2-3, with 7 nucleotides matching TRBD2. V lost 7 bases to trimming and J lost 6 bases; unmatched junction nucleotides: 4. This CDR3 has 12 residues. In nucleotides, the CDR3 is TGTGCCAGCATTCGGGAGGAGGATACGCAGTATTTT. Protein: CASIREEDTQYF.

The chain couples TRBV19 to TRBJ1-6; the D gene is possibly TRBD1 (5 bases). The germline V and J ends were trimmed by 10 bases and 6 bases, with 19 bases remaining between them. The CDR3 runs to 15 residues. Germline V gene lookup returns CDR1 LNHDA and CDR2 SQIVND (reference sequence). CDR3 protein: CATVDVGGSNSPLHF. CDR3 DNA: TGTGCCACCGTGGACGTCGGGGGGTCTAATTCACCCCTCCACTTT.

The chain has TRBV5-4 and TRBJ2-6, with 7 bases identical to TRBD2. V lost 4 bases and J lost 1; bases outside the gene matches: 2. Per the germline V gene, CDR1 is SGHNT and CDR2 is YYREEE (reference sequence). The CDR3 totals 15 residues. DNA of the CDR3: TGTGCCAGCAGCCTCGGGAGGTCTGGGGCCAACGTCCTGACTTTC. Protein sequence: CASSLGRSGANVLTF.

J is TRBJ2-7 and V is TRBV14; D perhaps matches TRBD2 (6 bases). Germline lookup yields CDR1 SGHDN and CDR2 FVKESK. This CDR3 is built from 20 residues. V was cut by 1 base and J by 3 bases, with 28 bases left in between. The CDR3 nucleotides read TGTGCCAGCAGCCAAGGACAGCGCCGGGGGTACGAGGCTGTGAGCTACGAGCAGTACTTC. Its translation is CASSQGQRRGYEAVSYEQYF.

The chain couples TRBV18 to TRBJ1-1; 11 bases agree with TRBD1. The germline V gene has CDR1 KGHSH and CDR2 LQKENI. The CDR3 consists of 14 residues. After removal of 3 bases from V and 7 bases from J, the junction contained 4 bases not matched to a gene. This chain's CDR3 is CASSPGTGGIEAFF. Here the CDR3 DNA reads TGTGCCAGCTCACCGGGGACAGGGGGGATTGAAGCTTTCTTT.

The chain recombines TRBV21-1 with TRBJ2-2; the D segment call TRBD2 is taken from the table without a DNA check. TRBV21-1 is an annotated pseudogene. The CDR3 loop spans 17 amino acids. CDR3 coding DNA: TGTGCCAGCAGCAAAGGACGGGAGGGGAGGATCACCGGGGAGCTGTTTTTT. Encoded protein: CASSKGREGRITGELFF.

This clone was seen more than once but under ten times. V is TRBV6-1 and J is TRBJ2-1; maybe TRBD2 (7 bases). Germline V lookup: CDR1 MNHNS, CDR2 SASEGT. Trimming shortened V by 2 bases and J by 5 bases, and 16 bases separated the two germline ends. This CDR3 is built from 16 residues. CDR3 amino acids: CASSEWRRGLHNEQFF. DNA for the CDR3: TGTGCCAGCAGTGAATGGAGGCGGGGGCTTCACAATGAGCAGTTCTTC.